This TCR beta chain originates from a study of OX40 agonist ivuxolimab in advanced cancers. Broader study findings: Both blood CD4+ and CD8+ T cells showed clonal growth by week 6 at 0.1 to 3.0 mg/kg. Low normalized clonal expansion also occurred in some nonresponding patients.

The repertoire was sequenced with immunoSEQ multiplex PCR; TCRdb's copy has only in-frame clones and lacks some. The sample gives roughly 110,000 clones, around 93% of which show up once; about 1.2% is in the top ten. V was pared by 1 base and J by 4 bases, with 9 bases between. The CDR3 is 14 residues long. Germline values: CDR1 SGHTS, CDR2 YDEGEE. Concerning this clone: Its target is not known.

The sequencing here drew on CD4+ or CD8+ T cells sorted from blood, taken in a trial of the OX40 agonist ivuxolimab. The genes are TRBV5-8 and TRBJ1-3, with D uncertain. The sequence was collected from an adult with an advanced solid tumor such as melanoma, head and neck, liver or kidney cancer. CDR3 residues: CASSLKASGNTIYF. CDR3 nucleotides: TGTGCCAGCAGCTTGAAGGCGTCGGGAAACACCATATATTTT.